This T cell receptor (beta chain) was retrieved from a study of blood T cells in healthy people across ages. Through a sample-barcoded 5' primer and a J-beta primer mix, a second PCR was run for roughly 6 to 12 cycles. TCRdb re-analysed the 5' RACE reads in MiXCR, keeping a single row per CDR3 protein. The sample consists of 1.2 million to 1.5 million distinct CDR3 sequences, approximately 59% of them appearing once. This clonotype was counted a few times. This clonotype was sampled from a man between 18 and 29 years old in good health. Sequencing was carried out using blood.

CDR3 protein: CASSRGGSAYNEQFF. DNA of the CDR3: TGCGCCAGCAGCCGGGGGGGTAGCGCCTACAATGAGCAGTTCTTC. The J gene is TRBJ2-1, the V gene TRBV5-1, with TRBD2 matching 8 bases. V lost 4 bases, J lost 2 bases, and 5 bases stayed unmatched. Germline CDR1 and CDR2: SGHRS and YFSETQ. CDR3 length: 15 amino acids.